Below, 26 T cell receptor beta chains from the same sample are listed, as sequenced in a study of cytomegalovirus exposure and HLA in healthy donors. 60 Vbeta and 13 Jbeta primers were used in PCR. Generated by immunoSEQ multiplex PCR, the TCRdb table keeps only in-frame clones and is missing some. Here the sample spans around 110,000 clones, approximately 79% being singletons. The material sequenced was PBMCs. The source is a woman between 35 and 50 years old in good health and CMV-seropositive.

CDR3 amino acids: CASSPYRVGETQYF. CDR3 nucleotides: TGCGCCAGCAGCCCCTACAGGGTTGGGGAGACCCAGTACTTC. V usage is TRBV5-1 and J usage is TRBJ2-5; the D gene is possibly TRBD1 (6 bases). With 4 bases removed from V and 5 bases from J, the gap between germline ends came to 15 bases. Germline V CDR1 and CDR2: SGHRS, YFSETQ. The CDR3 sequence is 14 residues long.

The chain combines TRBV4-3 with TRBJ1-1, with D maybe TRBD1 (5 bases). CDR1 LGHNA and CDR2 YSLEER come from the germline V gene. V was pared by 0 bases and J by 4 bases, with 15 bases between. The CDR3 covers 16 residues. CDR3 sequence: CASSQEARAAFTEAFF. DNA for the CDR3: TGCGCCAGCAGCCAAGAGGCCAGGGCCGCTTTCACTGAAGCTTTCTTT.

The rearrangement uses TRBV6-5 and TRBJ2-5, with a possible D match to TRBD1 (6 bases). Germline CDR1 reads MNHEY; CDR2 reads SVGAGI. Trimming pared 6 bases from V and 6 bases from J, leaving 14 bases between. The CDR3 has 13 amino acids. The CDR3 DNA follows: TGTGCCAGCAGCGCCGCAGGGGAAAAGACCCAGTACTTC. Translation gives CASSAAGEKTQYF.

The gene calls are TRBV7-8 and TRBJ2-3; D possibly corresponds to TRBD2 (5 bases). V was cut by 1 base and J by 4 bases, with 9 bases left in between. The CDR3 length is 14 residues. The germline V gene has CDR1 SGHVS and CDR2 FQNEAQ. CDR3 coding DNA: TGTGCCAGCAGCTTAGTTCTAGCAGCAGATACGCAGTATTTT. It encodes CASSLVLAADTQYF.

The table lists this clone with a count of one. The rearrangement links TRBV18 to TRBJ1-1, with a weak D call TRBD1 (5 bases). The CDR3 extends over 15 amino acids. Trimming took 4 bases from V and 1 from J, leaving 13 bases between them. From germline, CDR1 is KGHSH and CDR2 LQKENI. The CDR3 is CASSLFGGENTEAFF. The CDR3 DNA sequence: TGTGCCAGCTCACTTTTCGGGGGGGAGAACACTGAAGCTTTCTTT.

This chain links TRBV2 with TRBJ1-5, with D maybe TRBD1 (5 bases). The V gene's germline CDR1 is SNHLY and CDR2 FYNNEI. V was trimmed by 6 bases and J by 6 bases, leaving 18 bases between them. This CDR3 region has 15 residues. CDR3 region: CASSRTGGMGQPQHF. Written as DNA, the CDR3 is TGTGCCAGCAGCAGAACGGGGGGAATGGGTCAGCCCCAGCATTTT.

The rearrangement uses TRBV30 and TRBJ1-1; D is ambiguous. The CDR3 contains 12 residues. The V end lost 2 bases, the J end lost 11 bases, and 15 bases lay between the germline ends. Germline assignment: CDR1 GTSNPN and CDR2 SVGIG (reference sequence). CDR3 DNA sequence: TGTGCCTGGAGTACCGGAGGTAGTGGGGCTTTCTTT. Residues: CAWSTGGSGAFF.

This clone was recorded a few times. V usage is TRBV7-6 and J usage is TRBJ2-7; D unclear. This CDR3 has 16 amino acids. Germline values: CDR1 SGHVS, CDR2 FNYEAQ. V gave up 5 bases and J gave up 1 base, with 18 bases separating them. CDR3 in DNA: TGTGCCAGCAGCCCCCAGTCACCTACCGGGTCCTACGAGCAGTACTTC. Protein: CASSPQSPTGSYEQYF.

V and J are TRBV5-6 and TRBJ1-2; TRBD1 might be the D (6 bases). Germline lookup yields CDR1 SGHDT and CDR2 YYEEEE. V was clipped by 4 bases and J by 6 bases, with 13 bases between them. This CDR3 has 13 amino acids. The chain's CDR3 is CASSRNRVDGYTF. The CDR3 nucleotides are TGTGCCAGCAGCCGAAACAGGGTTGATGGCTACACCTTC.

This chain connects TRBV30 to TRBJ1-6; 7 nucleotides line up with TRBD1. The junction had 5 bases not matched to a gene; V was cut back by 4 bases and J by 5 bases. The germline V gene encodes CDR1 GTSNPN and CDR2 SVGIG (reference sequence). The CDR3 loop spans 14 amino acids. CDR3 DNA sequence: TGTGCCTGGACCAGGGACAGCAATAATTCACCCCTCCACTTT. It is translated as CAWTRDSNNSPLHF. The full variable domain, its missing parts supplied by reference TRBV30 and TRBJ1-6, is SQTIHQWPATLVQPVGSPLSLECTVEGTSNPNLYWYRQAAGRGLQLLFYSVGIGQISSEVPQNLSASRPQDRQFILSSKKLLLSDSGFYLCAWTRDSNNSPLHFGNGTRLTVT.

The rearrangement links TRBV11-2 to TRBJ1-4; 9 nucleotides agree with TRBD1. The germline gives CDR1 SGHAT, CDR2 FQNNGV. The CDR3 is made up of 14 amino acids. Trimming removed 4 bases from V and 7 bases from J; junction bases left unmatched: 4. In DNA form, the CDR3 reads TGTGCCAGCAGCTCGGGACAGGGTTCTGAAAAACTGTTTTTT. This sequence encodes CASSSGQGSEKLFF.

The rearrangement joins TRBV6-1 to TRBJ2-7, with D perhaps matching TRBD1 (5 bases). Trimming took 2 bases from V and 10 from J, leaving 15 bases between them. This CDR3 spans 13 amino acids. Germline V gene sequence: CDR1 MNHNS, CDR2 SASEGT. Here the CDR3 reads CASSELKGWGQYF. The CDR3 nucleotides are TGTGCCAGCAGTGAATTAAAGGGTTGGGGCCAGTACTTC.

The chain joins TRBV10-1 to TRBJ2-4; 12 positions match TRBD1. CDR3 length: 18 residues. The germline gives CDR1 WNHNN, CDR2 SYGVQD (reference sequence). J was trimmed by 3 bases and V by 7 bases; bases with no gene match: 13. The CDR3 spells CASTGHTGTGGVKNIQYF. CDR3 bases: TGCGCCAGCACTGGCCATACCGGGACAGGGGGCGTCAAAAACATTCAGTACTTC.

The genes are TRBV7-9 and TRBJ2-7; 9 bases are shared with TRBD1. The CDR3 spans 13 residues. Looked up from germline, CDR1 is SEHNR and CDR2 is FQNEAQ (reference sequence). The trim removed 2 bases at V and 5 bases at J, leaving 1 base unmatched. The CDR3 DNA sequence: TGTGCCAGCAGCTTAAGGACAGGGGACGAGCAGTACTTC. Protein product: CASSLRTGDEQYF. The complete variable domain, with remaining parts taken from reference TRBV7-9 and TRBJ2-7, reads DTGVSQNPRHKITKRGQNVTFRCDPISEHNRLYWYRQTLGQGPEFLTYFQNEAQLEKSRLLSDRFSAERPKGSFSTLEIQRTEQGDSAMYLCASSLRTGDEQYFGPGTRLTVT.

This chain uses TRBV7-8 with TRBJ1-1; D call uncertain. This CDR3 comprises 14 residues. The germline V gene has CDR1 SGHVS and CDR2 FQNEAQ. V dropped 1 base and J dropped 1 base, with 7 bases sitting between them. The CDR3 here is CASSLGSANTEAFF. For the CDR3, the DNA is TGTGCCAGCAGCTTAGGCAGCGCGAACACTGAAGCTTTCTTT.

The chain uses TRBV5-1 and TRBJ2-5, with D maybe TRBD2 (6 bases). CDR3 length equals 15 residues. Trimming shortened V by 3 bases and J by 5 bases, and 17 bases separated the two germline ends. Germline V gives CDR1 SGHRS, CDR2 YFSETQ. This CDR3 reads CASSYGGAPGETQYF. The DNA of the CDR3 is TGCGCCAGCAGCTACGGCGGGGCGCCCGGGGAGACCCAGTACTTC.

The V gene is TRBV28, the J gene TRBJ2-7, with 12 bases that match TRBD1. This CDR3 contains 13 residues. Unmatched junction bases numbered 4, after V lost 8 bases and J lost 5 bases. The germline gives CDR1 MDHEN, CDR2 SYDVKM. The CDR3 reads CASRDRGLDEQYF. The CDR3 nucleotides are TGTGCCAGCCGGGACAGGGGGCTGGACGAGCAGTACTTC.

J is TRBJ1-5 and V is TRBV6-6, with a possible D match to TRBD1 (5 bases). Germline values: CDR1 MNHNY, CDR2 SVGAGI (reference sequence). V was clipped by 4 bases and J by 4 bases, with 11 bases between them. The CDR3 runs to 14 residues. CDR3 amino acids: CASSWGGENQPQHF. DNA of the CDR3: TGTGCCAGCAGTTGGGGAGGGGAAAATCAGCCCCAGCATTTT.

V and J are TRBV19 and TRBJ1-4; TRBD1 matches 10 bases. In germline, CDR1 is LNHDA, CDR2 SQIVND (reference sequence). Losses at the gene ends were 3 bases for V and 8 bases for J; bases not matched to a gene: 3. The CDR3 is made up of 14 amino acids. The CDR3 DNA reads TGTGCCAGTAGTATGGACAGGGGGGAAGAAAAACTGTTTTTT. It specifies CASSMDRGEEKLFF.

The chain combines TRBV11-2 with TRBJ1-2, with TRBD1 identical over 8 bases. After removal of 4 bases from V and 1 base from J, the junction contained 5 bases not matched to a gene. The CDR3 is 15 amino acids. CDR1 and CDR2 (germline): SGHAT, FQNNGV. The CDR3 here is CASSSNRGFNYGYTF. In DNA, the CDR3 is TGTGCCAGCAGCTCCAACAGGGGGTTTAACTATGGCTACACCTTC.

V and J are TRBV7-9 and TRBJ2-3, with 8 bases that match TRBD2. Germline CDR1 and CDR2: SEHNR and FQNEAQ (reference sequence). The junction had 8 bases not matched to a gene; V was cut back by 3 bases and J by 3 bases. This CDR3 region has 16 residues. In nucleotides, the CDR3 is TGTGCCAGCAGCTTGGCTAGCGGGTTGGGGACAGATACGCAGTATTTT. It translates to CASSLASGLGTDTQYF.

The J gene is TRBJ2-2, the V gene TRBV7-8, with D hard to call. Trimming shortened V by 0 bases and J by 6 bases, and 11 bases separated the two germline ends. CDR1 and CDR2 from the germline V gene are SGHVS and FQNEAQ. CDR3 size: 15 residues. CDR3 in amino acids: CASSLALGPSGELFF. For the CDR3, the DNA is TGTGCCAGCAGCTTAGCGCTTGGGCCCTCCGGGGAGCTGTTTTTT.

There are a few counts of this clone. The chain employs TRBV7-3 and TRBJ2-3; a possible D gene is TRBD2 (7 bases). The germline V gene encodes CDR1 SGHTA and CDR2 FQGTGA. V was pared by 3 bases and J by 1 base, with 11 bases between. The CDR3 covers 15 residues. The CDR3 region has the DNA TGTGCCAGCAGCTTCGGGGGGCCACGCACAGATACGCAGTATTTT. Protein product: CASSFGGPRTDTQYF.

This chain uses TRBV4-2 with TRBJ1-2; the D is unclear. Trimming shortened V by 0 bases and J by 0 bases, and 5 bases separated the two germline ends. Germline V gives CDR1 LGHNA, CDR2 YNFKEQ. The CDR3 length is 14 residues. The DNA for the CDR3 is TGTGCCAGCAGCCAAGATGTCTCTAACTATGGCTACACCTTC. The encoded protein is CASSQDVSNYGYTF.

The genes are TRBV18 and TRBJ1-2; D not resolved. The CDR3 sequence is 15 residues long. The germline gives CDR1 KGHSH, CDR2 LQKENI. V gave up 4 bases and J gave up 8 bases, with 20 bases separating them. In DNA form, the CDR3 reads TGTGCCAGCTCACTATCAAAGTCGAGCGGGGAAGGCTACACCTTC. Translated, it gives CASSLSKSSGEGYTF.

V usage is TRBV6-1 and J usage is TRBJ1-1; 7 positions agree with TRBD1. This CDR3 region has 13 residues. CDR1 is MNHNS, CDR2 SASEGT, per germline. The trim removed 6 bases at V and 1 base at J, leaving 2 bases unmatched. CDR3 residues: CASSRTGNTEAFF. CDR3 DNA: TGTGCCAGCAGCCGGACAGGGAACACTGAAGCTTTCTTT.